These 2 T cell receptor beta chains originate from one sample sequenced in a study of blood T cell repertoires in COVID-19. Assay: immunoSEQ multiplex PCR; the TCRdb copy retains only in-frame clones and omits some. Of approximately 260,000 clones listed, more than 75% are singletons. Material for sequencing was PBMCs or T cells enriched from blood (not recorded which). These receptors came from a woman aged 45 to 65 who had been exposed to COVID-19.

V is TRBV5-1 and J is TRBJ2-1, with 7 bases lining up with TRBD1. Germline V lookup: CDR1 SGHRS, CDR2 YFSETQ. J gave up 9 bases and V 4 bases, and 10 bases lay outside the gene matches. There are 14 residues in the CDR3. The CDR3 loop is CASSLPGQAGEQFF. CDR3 bases: TGCGCCAGCAGCCTGCCCGGACAGGCCGGTGAGCAGTTCTTC.

The J gene is TRBJ1-2, the V gene TRBV7-2; 7 bases line up with TRBD1. From germline, CDR1 is SGHTA and CDR2 FQGNSA. The CDR3 length is 12 residues. Trimming cost V 5 bases and J 5 bases; bases outside gene matches: 2. The CDR3 is CASSLQGYGYTF. In DNA form, the CDR3 reads TGTGCCAGCAGCCTACAGGGGTATGGCTACACCTTC.